The next 8 T cell receptor beta chains were all read from a single sample in a study of blood T cell repertoires in COVID-19. Sequencing used immunoSEQ multiplex PCR; TCRdb keeps in-frame clones, though not all of them. The sample yields about 68,000 clones, over 75% seen once. Sequencing was carried out using peripheral blood. The source is a man in his forties or fifties with active COVID-19.

V and J are TRBV19 and TRBJ2-5; tentative D call: TRBD2 (7 bases). CDR1 and CDR2 (germline): LNHDA, SQIVND (reference sequence). V was cut by 7 bases and J by 5 bases, with 23 bases left in between. CDR3 size: 16 residues. CDR3 region: CASTHHGGPRGETQYF. The CDR3 nucleotides read TGTGCCAGTACTCACCACGGGGGGCCTCGGGGGGAGACCCAGTACTTC.

This rearrangement joins TRBV6-5 to TRBJ2-7; 7 nucleotides agree with TRBD2. The CDR3 has 13 amino acids. J gave up 6 bases and V 8 bases, and 10 bases lay outside the gene matches. Looked up from germline, CDR1 is MNHEY and CDR2 is SVGAGI. The CDR3 bases are TGTGCCAGCTCCCGAGAGCGGGGTCTCGAGCAGTACTTC. Translated, it gives CASSRERGLEQYF.

The chain links TRBV30 to TRBJ2-7; 8 positions match TRBD2. The J segment lost 0 bases and the V segment lost 5 bases, leaving 3 bases of the junction unmatched. CDR1 GTSNPN and CDR2 SVGIG come from the germline V gene (reference sequence). The CDR3 contains 13 residues. CDR3 in amino acids: CAWERGTSYEQYF. CDR3 sequence (DNA): TGTGCCTGGGAGCGGGGGACCTCCTACGAGCAGTACTTC.

This chain joins TRBV25-1 and TRBJ2-1, with TRBD1 identical over 7 bases. V shed 1 base, J shed 3 bases, and the junction held 3 bases outside the gene matches. CDR3 length equals 15 residues. The germline CDR1 and CDR2 sequences are MGHDK and SYGVNS. Here the CDR3 reads CASSEFPGGYNEQFF. For the CDR3, the DNA is TGTGCCAGCAGTGAATTCCCAGGGGGCTACAATGAGCAGTTCTTC.

The chain couples TRBV28 to TRBJ2-1; possibly TRBD1 for D (6 bases). Trimming left V 5 bases short and J 12 bases short, with 20 bases between. The CDR3 extends over 14 amino acids. CDR1 and CDR2 from the germline V gene are MDHEN and SYDVKM. The CDR3 protein is CASSPPLDRQGQFF. CDR3 coding DNA: TGTGCCAGCAGTCCCCCACTCGACAGGCAGGGGCAGTTCTTC.

This clone was recorded only once. The chain combines TRBV29-1 with TRBJ2-5, with D possibly TRBD1 on 6 matching bases. CDR3 length equals 15 residues. V lost 3 bases and J lost 4, with 18 bases in between. Germline values: CDR1 SQVTM, CDR2 ANQGSEA. The CDR3 region has the DNA TGCAGCGTTGATAACCCCCCCCAGGGGCGAGAGACCCAGTACTTC. Residues: CSVDNPPQGRETQYF.

J is TRBJ2-1 and V is TRBV5-1; a weak D match, TRBD1 (6 bases). Trimming left V 4 bases short and J 3 bases short, with 8 bases between. Germline CDR1 and CDR2: SGHRS and YFSETQ. There are 13 residues in the CDR3. The CDR3, as DNA: TGCGCCAGCAGCGTGACAGGCTACAATGAGCAGTTCTTC. This codes for CASSVTGYNEQFF.

The V and J genes are TRBV28 and TRBJ1-4, with TRBD1 matching 8 bases. The junction had 7 bases not matched to a gene; V was cut back by 4 bases and J by 6 bases. Germline CDR1 MDHEN, CDR2 SYDVKM. The CDR3 runs 15 residues. The CDR3 is CASSWGTGRDEKLFF. DNA of the CDR3: TGTGCCAGCAGTTGGGGGACAGGACGTGATGAAAAACTGTTTTTT.